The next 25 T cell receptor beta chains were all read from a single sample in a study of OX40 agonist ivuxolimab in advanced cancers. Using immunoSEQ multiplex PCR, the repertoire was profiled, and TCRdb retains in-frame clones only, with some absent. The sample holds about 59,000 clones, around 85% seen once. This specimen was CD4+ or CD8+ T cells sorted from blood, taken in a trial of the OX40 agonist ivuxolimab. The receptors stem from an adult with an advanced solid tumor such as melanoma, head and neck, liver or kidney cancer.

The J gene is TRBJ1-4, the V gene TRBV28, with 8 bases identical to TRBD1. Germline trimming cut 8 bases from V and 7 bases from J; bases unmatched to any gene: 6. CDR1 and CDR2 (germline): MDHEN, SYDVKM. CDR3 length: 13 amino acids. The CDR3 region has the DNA TGTGCCAGCGGCGGCAGGGGGCGTGAAAAACTGTTTTTT. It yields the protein CASGGRGREKLFF.

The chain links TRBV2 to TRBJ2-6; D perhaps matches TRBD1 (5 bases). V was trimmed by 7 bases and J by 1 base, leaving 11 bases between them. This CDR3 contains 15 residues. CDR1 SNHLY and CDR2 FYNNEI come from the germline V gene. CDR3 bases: TGTGCCAGCACCGAAGGGGTATCTGGGGCCAACGTCCTGACTTTC. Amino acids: CASTEGVSGANVLTF.

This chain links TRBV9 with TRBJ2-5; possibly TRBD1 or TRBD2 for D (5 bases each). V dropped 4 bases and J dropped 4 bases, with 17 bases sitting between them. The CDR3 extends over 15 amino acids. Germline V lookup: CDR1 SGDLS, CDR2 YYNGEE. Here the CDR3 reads CASSPRDEAGETQYF. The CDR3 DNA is TGTGCCAGCAGCCCCCGGGACGAGGCCGGAGAGACCCAGTACTTC.

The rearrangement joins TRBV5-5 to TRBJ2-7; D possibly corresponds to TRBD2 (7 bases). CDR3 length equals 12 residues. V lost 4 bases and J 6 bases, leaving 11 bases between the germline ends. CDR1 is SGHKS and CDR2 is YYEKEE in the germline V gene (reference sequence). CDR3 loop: CASSPRGLEQYF. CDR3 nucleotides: TGTGCCAGCAGCCCGCGGGGGCTCGAGCAGTACTTC.

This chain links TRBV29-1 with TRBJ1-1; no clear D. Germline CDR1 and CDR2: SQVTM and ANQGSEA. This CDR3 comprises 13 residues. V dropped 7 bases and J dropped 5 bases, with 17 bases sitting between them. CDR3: CSGYHSGRTEAFF. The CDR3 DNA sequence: TGCAGCGGGTATCATTCGGGGAGGACTGAAGCTTTCTTT.

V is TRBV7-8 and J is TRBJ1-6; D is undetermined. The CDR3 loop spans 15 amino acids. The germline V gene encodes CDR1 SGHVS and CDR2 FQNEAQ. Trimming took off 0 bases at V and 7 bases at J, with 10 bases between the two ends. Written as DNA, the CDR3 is TGTGCCAGCAGCTTAGCGGTAAACCGGAATTCACCCCTCCACTTT. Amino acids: CASSLAVNRNSPLHF.

The DNA of the CDR3 is TGTGCCAGCAGATCCTCGGGACAGGGGTTCGGTGAGCAGTTCTTC. Its translation is CASRSSGQGFGEQFF. The chain is built from TRBV6-5 and TRBJ2-1; TRBD1 matches 10 bases. V lost 6 bases, J lost 9 bases, and 11 bases stayed unmatched. Germline V gene lookup returns CDR1 MNHEY and CDR2 SVGAGI. This CDR3 is 15 amino acids long.

The CDR3 is CASSLTGVVSGANVLTF. The CDR3 DNA reads TGTGCCAGCTCCTTGACAGGAGTTGTCTCTGGGGCCAACGTCCTGACTTTC. The V and J genes are TRBV18 and TRBJ2-6, with a tentative D call TRBD1 (6 bases). V lost 6 bases, J lost 0 bases, and 15 bases lay in between. Germline V gene data show CDR1 as KGHSH and CDR2 as LQKENI. CDR3 length equals 17 residues.

The CDR3: CASSIQGSGNQPQHF. The DNA for the CDR3 is TGTGCCAGTAGTATTCAGGGTTCAGGCAATCAGCCCCAGCATTTT. J is TRBJ1-5 and V is TRBV19, with a tentative D call TRBD1 (5 bases). The CDR3 sequence is 15 residues long. Germline values: CDR1 LNHDA, CDR2 SQIVND (reference sequence). The V and J ends lost 3 bases and 2 bases respectively, with 11 bases between them.

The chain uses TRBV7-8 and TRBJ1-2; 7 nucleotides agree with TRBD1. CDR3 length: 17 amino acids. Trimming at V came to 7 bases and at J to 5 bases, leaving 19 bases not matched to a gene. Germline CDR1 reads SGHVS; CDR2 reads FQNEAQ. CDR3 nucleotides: TGTGCCAGCAACCCAGCCCCACAGGGGAGGGGGGTATATGGCTACACCTTC. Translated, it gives CASNPAPQGRGVYGYTF.

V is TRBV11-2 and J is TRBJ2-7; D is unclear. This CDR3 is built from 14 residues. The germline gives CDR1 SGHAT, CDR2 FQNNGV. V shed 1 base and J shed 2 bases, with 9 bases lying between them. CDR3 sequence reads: CASSLVSPPYEQYF. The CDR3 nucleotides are TGTGCCAGCAGCTTAGTTTCTCCCCCCTACGAGCAGTACTTC.

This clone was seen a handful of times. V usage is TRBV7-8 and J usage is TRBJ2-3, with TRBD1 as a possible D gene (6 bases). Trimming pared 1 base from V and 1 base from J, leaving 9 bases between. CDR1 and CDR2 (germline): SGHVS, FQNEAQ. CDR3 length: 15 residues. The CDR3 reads CASSLVGGRTDTQYF. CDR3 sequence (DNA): TGTGCCAGCAGCTTAGTTGGGGGCCGCACAGATACGCAGTATTTT.

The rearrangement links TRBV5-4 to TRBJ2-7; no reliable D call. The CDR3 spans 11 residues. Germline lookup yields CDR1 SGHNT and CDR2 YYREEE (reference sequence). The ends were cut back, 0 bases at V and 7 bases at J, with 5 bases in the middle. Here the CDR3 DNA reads TGTGCCAGCAGCTTGGTGGGGGAGCAGTACTTC. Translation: CASSLVGEQYF.

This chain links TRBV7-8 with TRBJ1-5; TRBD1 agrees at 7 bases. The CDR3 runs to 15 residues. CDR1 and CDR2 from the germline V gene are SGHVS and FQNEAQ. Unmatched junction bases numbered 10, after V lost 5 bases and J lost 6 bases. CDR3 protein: CASSTLTGVGQPQHF. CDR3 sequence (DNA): TGTGCCAGCAGCACCCTCACAGGGGTAGGTCAGCCCCAGCATTTT. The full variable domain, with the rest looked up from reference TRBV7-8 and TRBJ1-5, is GAGVSQSPRYKVAKRGQDVALRCDPISGHVSLFWYQQALGQGPEFLTYFQNEAQLDKSGLPSDRFFAERPEGSVSTLKIQRTQQEDSAVYLCASSTLTGVGQPQHFGDGTRLSIL.

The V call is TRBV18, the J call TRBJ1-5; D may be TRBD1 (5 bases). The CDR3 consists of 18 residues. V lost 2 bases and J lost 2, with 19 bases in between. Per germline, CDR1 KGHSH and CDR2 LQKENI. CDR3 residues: CASSPNWDPVERNQPQHF. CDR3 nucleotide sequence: TGTGCCAGCTCACCAAATTGGGACCCAGTTGAACGCAATCAGCCCCAGCATTTT.

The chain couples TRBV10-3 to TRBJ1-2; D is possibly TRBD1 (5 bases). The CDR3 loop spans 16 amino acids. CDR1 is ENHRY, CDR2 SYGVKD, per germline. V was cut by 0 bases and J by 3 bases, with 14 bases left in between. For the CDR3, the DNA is TGTGCCATCAGTGAGTCTGGGGACTACGGACACTATGGCTACACCTTC. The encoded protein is CAISESGDYGHYGYTF.

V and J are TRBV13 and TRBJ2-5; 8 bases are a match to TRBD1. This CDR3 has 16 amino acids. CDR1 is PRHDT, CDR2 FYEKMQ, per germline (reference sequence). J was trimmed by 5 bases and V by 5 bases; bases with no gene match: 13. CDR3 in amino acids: CASSLGQGALGETQYF. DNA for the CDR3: TGTGCCAGCAGCCTGGGGCAGGGGGCGCTTGGCGAGACCCAGTACTTC.

The CDR3 bases are TGTGCCAGCAGCCCCGGGCAGGGGGGCTTTTACGAGCAGTACTTC. Its translation: CASSPGQGGFYEQYF. This chain uses TRBV6-5 with TRBJ2-7, with D possibly TRBD1 on 7 matching bases. This CDR3 is 15 amino acids long. Germline assignment: CDR1 MNHEY and CDR2 SVGAGI. Trimming took 6 bases from V and 4 from J, leaving 19 bases between them.

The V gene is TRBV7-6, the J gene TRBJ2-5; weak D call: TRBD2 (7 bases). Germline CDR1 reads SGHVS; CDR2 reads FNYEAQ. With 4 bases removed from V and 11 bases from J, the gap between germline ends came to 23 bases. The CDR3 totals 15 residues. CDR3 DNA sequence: TGTGCCAGCAGCTCAACCCCCAACGGGGGGACATCTCAGTACTTC. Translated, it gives CASSSTPNGGTSQYF.

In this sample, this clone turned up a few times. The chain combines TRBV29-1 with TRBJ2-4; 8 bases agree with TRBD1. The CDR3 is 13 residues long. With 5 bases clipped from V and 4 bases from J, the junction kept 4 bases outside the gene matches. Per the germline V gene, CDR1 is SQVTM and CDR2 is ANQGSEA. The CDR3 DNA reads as TGCAGCGTTCTAGACAGGGGAAAAAACATTCAGTACTTC. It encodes CSVLDRGKNIQYF.

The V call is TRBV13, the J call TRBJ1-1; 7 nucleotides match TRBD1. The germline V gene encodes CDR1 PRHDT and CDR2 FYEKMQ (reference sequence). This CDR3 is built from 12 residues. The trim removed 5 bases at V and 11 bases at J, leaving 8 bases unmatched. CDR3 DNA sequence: TGTGCCAGCAGCCCTCGCCAGGGGGAGGCTTTCTTT. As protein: CASSPRQGEAFF.

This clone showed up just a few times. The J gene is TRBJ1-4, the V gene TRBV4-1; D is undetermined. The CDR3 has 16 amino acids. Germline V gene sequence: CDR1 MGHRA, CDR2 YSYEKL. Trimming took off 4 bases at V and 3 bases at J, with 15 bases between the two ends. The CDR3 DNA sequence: TGCGCCAGCAGCCTCCCTTGGGGTTTCCCTAATGAAAAACTGTTTTTT. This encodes CASSLPWGFPNEKLFF.

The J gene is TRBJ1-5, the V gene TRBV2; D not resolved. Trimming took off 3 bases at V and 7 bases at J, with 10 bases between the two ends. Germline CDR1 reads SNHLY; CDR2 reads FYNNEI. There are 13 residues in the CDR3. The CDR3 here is CASSESWRQPQHF. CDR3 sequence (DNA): TGTGCCAGCAGTGAGAGCTGGAGGCAGCCCCAGCATTTT.

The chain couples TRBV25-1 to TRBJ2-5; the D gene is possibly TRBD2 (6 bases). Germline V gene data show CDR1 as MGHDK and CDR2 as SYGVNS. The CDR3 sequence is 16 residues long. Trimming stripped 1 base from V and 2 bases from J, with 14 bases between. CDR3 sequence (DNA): TGTGCCAGCAGTGAATCCAGCGGGCGTCGGCAAGAGACCCAGTACTTC. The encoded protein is CASSESSGRRQETQYF.

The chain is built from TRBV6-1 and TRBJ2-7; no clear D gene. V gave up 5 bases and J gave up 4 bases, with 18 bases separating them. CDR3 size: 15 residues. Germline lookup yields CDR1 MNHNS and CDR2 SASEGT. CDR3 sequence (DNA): TGTGCCAGCAGTAGGGTTAGTGGCCCCCTATACGAGCAGTACTTC. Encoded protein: CASSRVSGPLYEQYF.